This T cell receptor (beta chain) was identified in a study of molecular identifiers for immune sequencing clone quantification. TCRdb re-analysed the PCR reads in MiXCR, keeping a single row per CDR3 protein. Of around 470,000 distinct CDR3 sequences listed, about 26% are singletons. This clonotype was seen a handful of times. Sorted cells numbering roughly 19,000 to 1,000,000, with 10%, 30% or 50% RNA, yielded the naive CD8 libraries. This TCR came from a human donor in good health. Some libraries in this study had Jurkat cell RNA spiked in. Sequenced: naive CD8+ T cells from blood, with Jurkat cell RNA spiked in. Specified subset: FACS-sorted CD8+CD4-CCR7+CD45RA+ naive T cells.

CDR3 DNA: TGTGCCACCGGAACCGAAGGGACACAACTTGAAAAACTGTTTTTT. The encoded protein is CATGTEGTQLEKLFF. The chain combines TRBV28 with TRBJ1-4; a possible D gene is TRBD1 (6 bases). The CDR3 has 15 amino acids. Per the germline V gene, CDR1 is MDHEN and CDR2 is SYDVKM. Trimming cost V 10 bases and J 7 bases, with 22 bases left between them.